This T cell receptor beta chain was sequenced in a study of shared clonotypes between healthy human individuals. Donors had no recently reported acute infections or vaccinations and were HIV-negative. Measured with immunoSEQ multiplex PCR; TCRdb has only the in-frame clones, and not every one. The sample carries roughly 2,500,000 clones, roughly 93% recorded once. The CDR3 is 15 residues long. V was trimmed by 9 bases and J by 4 bases, leaving 21 bases between them. Germline V gene data show CDR1 as SEHNR and CDR2 as FQNEAQ (reference sequence). This sequence originates from a man aged 18-30 years in good health. Some clones in this sample may be carry-over from other donors' samples. This chain connects TRBV7-9 to TRBJ1-2; D not resolved. The source material was naive CD4+ T cells from PBMCs. Subset here: CD45RA+ positively selected. The CDR3 nucleotides read TGTGCCAGTGGGCCTACTTCGGGTCCCTTCTATGGCTACACCTTC. It is translated as CASGPTSGPFYGYTF.